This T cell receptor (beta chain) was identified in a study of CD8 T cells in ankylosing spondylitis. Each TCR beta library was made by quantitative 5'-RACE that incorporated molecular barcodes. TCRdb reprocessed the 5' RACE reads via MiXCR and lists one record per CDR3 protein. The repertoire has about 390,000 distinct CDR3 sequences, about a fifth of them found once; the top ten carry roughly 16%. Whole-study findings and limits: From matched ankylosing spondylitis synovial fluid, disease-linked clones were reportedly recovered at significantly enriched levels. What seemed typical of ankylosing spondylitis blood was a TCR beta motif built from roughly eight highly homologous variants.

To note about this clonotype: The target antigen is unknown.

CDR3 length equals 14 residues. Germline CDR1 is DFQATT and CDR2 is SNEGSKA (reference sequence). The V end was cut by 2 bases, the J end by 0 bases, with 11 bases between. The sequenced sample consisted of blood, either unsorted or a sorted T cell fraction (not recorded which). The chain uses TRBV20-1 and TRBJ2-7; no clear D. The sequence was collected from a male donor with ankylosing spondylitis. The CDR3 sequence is CSARTRIGSYEQYF. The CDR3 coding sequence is TGCAGTGCTAGAACGCGGATTGGCTCCTACGAGCAGTACTTC.